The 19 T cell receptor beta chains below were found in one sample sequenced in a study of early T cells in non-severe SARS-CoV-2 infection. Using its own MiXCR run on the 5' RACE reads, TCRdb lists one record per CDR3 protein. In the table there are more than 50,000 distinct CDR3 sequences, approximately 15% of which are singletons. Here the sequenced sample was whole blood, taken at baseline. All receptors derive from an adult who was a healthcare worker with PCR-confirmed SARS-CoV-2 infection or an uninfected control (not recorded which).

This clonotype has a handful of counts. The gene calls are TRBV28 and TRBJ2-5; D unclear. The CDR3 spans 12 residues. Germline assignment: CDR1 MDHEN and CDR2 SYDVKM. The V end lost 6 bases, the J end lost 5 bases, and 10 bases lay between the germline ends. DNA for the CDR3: TGTGCCAGCAGCTCCATAGGGGAGACCCAGTACTTC. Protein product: CASSSIGETQYF.

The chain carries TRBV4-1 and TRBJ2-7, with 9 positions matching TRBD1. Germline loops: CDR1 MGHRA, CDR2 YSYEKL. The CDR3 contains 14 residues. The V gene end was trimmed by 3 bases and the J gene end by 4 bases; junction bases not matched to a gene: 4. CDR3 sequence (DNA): TGCGCCAGCAGCCAGGCGGGACAGGGATACGAGCAGTACTTC. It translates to CASSQAGQGYEQYF.

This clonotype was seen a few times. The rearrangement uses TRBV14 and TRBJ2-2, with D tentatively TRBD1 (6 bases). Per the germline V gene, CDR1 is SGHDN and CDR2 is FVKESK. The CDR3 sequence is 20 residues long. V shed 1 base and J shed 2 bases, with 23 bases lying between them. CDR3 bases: TGTGCCAGCAGCCAAGGCGTCCAACAGGGTCTTGTCTTTAACACCGGGGAGCTGTTTTTT. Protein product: CASSQGVQQGLVFNTGELFF.

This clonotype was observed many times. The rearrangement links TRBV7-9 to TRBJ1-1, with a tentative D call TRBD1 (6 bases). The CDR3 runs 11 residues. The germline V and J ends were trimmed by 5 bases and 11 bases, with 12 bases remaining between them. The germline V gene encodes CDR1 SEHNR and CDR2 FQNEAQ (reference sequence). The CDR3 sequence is CASSTQGPAFF. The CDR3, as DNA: TGTGCCAGCAGCACACAGGGTCCGGCTTTCTTT.

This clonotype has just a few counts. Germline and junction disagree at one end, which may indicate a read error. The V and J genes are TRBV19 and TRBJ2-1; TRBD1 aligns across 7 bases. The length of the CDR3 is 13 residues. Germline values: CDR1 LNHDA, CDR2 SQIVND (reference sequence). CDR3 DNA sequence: TGTGTCAGTAGTAGGACAGGTTGGAATGAGCAGTTCTTC. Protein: CVSSRTGWNEQFF. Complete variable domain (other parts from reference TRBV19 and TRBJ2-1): DGGITQSPKYLFRKEGQNVTLSCEQNLNHDAMYWYRQDPGQGLRLIYYSQIVNDFQKGDIAEGYSVSREKKESFPLTVTSAQKNPTAFYLCVSSRTGWNEQFFGPGTRLTVL.

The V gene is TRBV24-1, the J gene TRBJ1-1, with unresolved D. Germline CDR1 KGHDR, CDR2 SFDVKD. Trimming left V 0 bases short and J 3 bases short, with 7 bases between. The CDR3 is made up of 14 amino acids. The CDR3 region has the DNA TGTGCCACCAGTGATTTGCTGTTCGACACTGAAGCTTTCTTT. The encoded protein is CATSDLLFDTEAFF.

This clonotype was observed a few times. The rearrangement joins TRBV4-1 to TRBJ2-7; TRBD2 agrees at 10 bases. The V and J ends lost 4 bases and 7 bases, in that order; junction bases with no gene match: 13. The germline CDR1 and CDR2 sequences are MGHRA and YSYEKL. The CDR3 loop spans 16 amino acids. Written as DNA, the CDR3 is TGCGCCAGCAGCCGGGCTAGCGGGGGTTCTATACGGGAGCAGTACTTC. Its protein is CASSRASGGSIREQYF.

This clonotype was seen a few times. The CDR3 DNA reads as TGTGCCAGCAGCTTAGTCGGGAACACTGAAGCTTTCTTT. This sequence encodes CASSLVGNTEAFF. This rearrangement joins TRBV7-8 to TRBJ1-1, with D unresolved. This CDR3 comprises 13 residues. CDR1 is SGHVS, CDR2 FQNEAQ, per germline. The V end lost 1 base, the J end lost 1 base, and 4 bases lay between the germline ends.

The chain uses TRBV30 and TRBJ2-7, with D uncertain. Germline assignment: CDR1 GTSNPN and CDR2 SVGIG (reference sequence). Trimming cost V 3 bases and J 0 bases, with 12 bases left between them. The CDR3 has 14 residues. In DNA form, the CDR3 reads TGTGCCTGGAGGCAGGTCAAGAGCTCCTACGAGCAGTACTTC. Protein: CAWRQVKSSYEQYF.

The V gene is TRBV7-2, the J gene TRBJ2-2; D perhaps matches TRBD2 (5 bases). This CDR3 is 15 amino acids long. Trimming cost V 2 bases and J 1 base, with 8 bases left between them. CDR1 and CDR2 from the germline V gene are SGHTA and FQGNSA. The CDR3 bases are TGTGCCAGCAGCTTACTGGGGAGGAACACCGGGGAGCTGTTTTTT. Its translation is CASSLLGRNTGELFF.

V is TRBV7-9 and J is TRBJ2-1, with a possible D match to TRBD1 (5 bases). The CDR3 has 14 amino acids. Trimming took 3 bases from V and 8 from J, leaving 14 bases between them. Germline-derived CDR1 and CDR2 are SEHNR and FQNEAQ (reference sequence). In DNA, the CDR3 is TGTGCCAGCAGCTTCGTGAAGGGGTTGGATGAGCAGTTCTTC. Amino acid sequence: CASSFVKGLDEQFF.

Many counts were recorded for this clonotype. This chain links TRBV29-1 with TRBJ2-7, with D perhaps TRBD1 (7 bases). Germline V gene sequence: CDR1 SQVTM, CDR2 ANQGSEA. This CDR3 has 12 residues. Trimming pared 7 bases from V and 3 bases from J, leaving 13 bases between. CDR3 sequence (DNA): TGCAGCGGCGGGACAGAGGTCTACGAGCAGTACTTC. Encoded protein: CSGGTEVYEQYF.

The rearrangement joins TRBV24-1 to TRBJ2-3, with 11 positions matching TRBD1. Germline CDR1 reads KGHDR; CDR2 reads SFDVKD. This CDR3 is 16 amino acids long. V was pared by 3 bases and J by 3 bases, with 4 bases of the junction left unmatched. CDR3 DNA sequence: TGTGCCACCAGTGATGTGGGACAGGGGGAGACAGATACGCAGTATTTT. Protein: CATSDVGQGETDTQYF.

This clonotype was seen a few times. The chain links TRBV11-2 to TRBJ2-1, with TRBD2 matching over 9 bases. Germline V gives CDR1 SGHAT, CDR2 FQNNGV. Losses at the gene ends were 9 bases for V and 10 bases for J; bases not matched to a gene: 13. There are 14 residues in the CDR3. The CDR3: CASSSGTATGEQFF. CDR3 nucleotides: TGTGCCAGTTCTAGCGGGACGGCCACGGGAGAGCAGTTCTTC. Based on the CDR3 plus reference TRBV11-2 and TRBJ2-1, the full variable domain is EAGVAQSPRYKIIEKRQSVAFWCNPISGHATLYWYQQILGQGPKLLIQFQNNGVVDDSQLPKDRFSAERLKGVDSTLKIQPAKLEDSAVYLCASSSGTATGEQFFGPGTRLTVL.

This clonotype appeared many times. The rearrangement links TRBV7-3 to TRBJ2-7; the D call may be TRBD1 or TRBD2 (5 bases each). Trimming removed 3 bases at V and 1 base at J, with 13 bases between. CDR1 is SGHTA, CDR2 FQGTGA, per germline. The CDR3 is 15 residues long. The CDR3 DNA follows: TGTGCCAGCAGCTTGAACCCCGGGGCGTCCTACGAGCAGTACTTC. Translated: CASSLNPGASYEQYF. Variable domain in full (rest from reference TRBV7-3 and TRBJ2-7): GAGVSQTPSNKVTEKGKYVELRCDPISGHTALYWYRQSLGQGPEFLIYFQGTGAADDSGLPNDRFFAVRPEGSVSTLKIQRTERGDSAVYLCASSLNPGASYEQYFGPGTRLTVT.

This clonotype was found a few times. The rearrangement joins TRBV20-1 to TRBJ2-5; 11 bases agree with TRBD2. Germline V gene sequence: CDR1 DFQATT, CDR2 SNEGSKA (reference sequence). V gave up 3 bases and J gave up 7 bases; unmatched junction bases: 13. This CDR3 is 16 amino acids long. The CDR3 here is CSASPETSGVPGTQYF. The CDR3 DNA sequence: TGCAGTGCTAGCCCTGAGACTAGCGGGGTACCAGGGACCCAGTACTTC.

CDR3 bases: TGTGCCAGCAGCTTTGGCAGGGAAAACATTCAGTACTTC. Residues: CASSFGRENIQYF. The chain combines TRBV11-1 with TRBJ2-4; D possibly corresponds to TRBD1 (5 bases). Trimming took 3 bases from V and 5 from J, leaving 8 bases between them. The CDR3 extends over 13 amino acids. The germline V gene has CDR1 SGHAT and CDR2 FQDESV (reference sequence).

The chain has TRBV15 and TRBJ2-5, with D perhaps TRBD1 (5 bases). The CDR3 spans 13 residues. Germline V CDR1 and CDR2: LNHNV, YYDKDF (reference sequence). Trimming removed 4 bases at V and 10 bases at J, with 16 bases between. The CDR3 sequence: CATSNQGDRNQYF. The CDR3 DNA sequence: TGTGCCACCAGCAATCAGGGCGATAGGAACCAGTACTTC.

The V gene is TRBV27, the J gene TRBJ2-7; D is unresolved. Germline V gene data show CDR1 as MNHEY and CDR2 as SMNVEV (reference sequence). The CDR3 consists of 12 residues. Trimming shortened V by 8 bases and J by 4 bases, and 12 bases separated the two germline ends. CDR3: CASSSPRYEQYF. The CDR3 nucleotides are TGTGCCAGCTCCAGCCCGCGGTACGAGCAGTACTTC.